This T cell receptor (beta chain) was captured by sequencing in a study of cytomegalovirus exposure and HLA in healthy donors. PCR used 60 Vbeta primers and 13 Jbeta primers. Measured with immunoSEQ multiplex PCR; TCRdb has only the in-frame clones, and not every one. The data show 64,000 or so clones, 70% seen once. CDR3 size: 19 residues. Germline-derived CDR1 and CDR2 are SGHTA and FQGNSA. Trimming took 3 bases from V and 1 from J, leaving 24 bases between them. This clone has only one observation. The V and J genes are TRBV7-2 and TRBJ1-1; perhaps TRBD1 as D (5 bases). This clonotype was sampled from a woman aged 45-59 years in good health and CMV-seropositive. The sample was PBMCs. The CDR3: CASSFSLLGRSLGNTEAFF. The DNA of the CDR3 is TGTGCCAGCAGCTTCAGCTTGCTGGGGCGGAGCTTAGGGAACACTGAAGCTTTCTTT.